Each of the 30 T cell receptor beta chains below was sequenced from the same sample in a study of CD8 T cells in ankylosing spondylitis. Antigens of these TCRs are unknown. General study points: In ankylosing spondylitis blood, a motif of eight highly homologous TCR beta variants appeared characteristic.

TCRdb processed the 5' RACE reads anew with MiXCR; each CDR3 protein has one entry. Of 700,000 to 1,000,000 distinct CDR3 sequences listed, around 11% are singletons. Sequences were obtained from blood, either unsorted or a sorted T cell fraction (not recorded which). Receptors originate from a male donor with ankylosing spondylitis.

CDR3 sequence (DNA): TGTGCCAGCTCACCCGACAGGATCGAGACCCAGTACTTC. Its translation is CASSPDRIETQYF. The V gene is TRBV18, the J gene TRBJ2-5; tentatively, D is TRBD1 (6 bases). Trimming removed 3 bases at V and 5 bases at J, with 10 bases between. This CDR3 spans 13 amino acids. Germline lookup yields CDR1 KGHSH and CDR2 LQKENI.

This clonotype came up many times. CDR3 amino acids: CASRRQGGSEAFF. For the CDR3, the DNA is TGTGCCAGCAGACGTCAAGGGGGGTCTGAAGCTTTCTTT. This chain connects TRBV12-3 or TRBV12-4 to TRBJ1-1; D might be TRBD1 (6 bases). The CDR3 totals 13 residues. Trimming left V 6 bases short and J 6 bases short, with 14 bases between.

The V gene is TRBV20-1, the J gene TRBJ1-1; D ambiguous. CDR3 size: 13 residues. V lost 6 bases and J lost 0, with 11 bases in between. CDR1 and CDR2 (germline): DFQATT, SNEGSKA (reference sequence). This chain's CDR3 is CSASGRMNTEAFF. The DNA of the CDR3 is TGCAGTGCCTCAGGACGGATGAACACTGAAGCTTTCTTT.

The V and J genes are TRBV7-6 and TRBJ2-7; weak D call: TRBD2 (6 bases). V lost 4 bases and J lost 2, with 15 bases in between. Germline CDR1 reads SGHVS; CDR2 reads FNYEAQ. The CDR3 has 15 amino acids. Here the CDR3 reads CASSSFSGITYEQYF. CDR3 nucleotide sequence: TGTGCCAGCAGCTCCTTTAGCGGCATTACCTACGAGCAGTACTTC.

This clonotype was seen only a few times. The V call is TRBV15, the J call TRBJ2-1, with 10 bases that match TRBD2. The CDR3 spans 15 residues. Trimming cost V 4 bases and J 3 bases; bases outside gene matches: 3. CDR1 is LNHNV, CDR2 YYDKDF, per germline (reference sequence). The CDR3 DNA follows: TGTGCCACCAGCAATCGACTAGCGGGCTACAATGAGCAGTTCTTC. Its protein product is CATSNRLAGYNEQFF.

This chain joins TRBV6-6 and TRBJ2-7, with D unclear. This CDR3 contains 13 residues. V was clipped by 7 bases and J by 3 bases, with 13 bases between them. CDR1 and CDR2 from the germline V gene are MNHNY and SVGAGI (reference sequence). CDR3 amino acids: CASTPIKYYEQYF. The CDR3, as DNA: TGTGCCAGCACCCCCATTAAGTACTACGAGCAGTACTTC.

V usage is TRBV12-3 or TRBV12-4 and J usage is TRBJ2-3; D is possibly TRBD2 (6 bases). V was cut by 1 base and J by 4 bases, with 12 bases left in between. The CDR3 is made up of 15 amino acids. The CDR3 DNA is TGTGCCAGCAGTTTAGACGGGGGTCACGCAGATACGCAGTATTTT. This translates into CASSLDGGHADTQYF.

This clonotype was counted between two and nine times. The genes are TRBV20-1 and TRBJ2-2, with no clear D. CDR1 and CDR2 from the germline V gene are DFQATT and SNEGSKA (reference sequence). CDR3 length: 14 amino acids. The V and J ends lost 4 bases and 1 base respectively, with 10 bases between them. The CDR3 DNA sequence: TGCAGTGCTAAGGGCAACCTGAACACCGGGGAGCTGTTTTTT. Translation: CSAKGNLNTGELFF.

The chain couples TRBV3-1 to TRBJ2-7; 12 nucleotides agree with TRBD2. CDR3 length equals 16 residues. After removal of 4 bases from V and 0 bases from J, the junction contained 4 bases not matched to a gene. In germline, CDR1 is LGHDT, CDR2 YNNKEL (reference sequence). CDR3 coding DNA: TGTGCCAGCAGCCCACGGACTAGCGGGAACTCCTACGAGCAGTACTTC. Its translation: CASSPRTSGNSYEQYF.

V and J are TRBV4-2 and TRBJ2-7; D unclear. Trimming stripped 4 bases from V and 6 bases from J, with 13 bases between. This CDR3 comprises 13 residues. Germline V gene lookup returns CDR1 LGHNA and CDR2 YNFKEQ. The CDR3: CASSPRLLCEQYF. In nucleotides, the CDR3 is TGTGCCAGCAGCCCTCGCCTCCTCTGCGAGCAGTACTTC.

The chain has TRBV30 and TRBJ2-7, with 9 bases fitting TRBD1. Germline CDR1 and CDR2: GTSNPN and SVGIG (reference sequence). This CDR3 has 12 amino acids. With 8 bases clipped from V and 3 bases from J, the junction kept 5 bases outside the gene matches. CDR3 protein: CAGDRGYYEQYF. The CDR3 bases are TGTGCCGGAGACAGGGGGTACTACGAGCAGTACTTC.

The chain couples TRBV12-3 or TRBV12-4 to TRBJ2-5; D might be TRBD1 or TRBD2, each matching 6 bases. CDR3 length: 15 amino acids. V was trimmed by 2 bases and J by 5 bases, leaving 15 bases between them. The CDR3 DNA reads TGTGCCAGCAGTTTAAGTTCCGGGGGCGGCGAGACCCAGTACTTC. It codes for CASSLSSGGGETQYF.

In its sample, this clonotype was seen many times. The chain carries TRBV29-1 and TRBJ2-3; D is tentatively TRBD1 or TRBD2 (5 bases each). The CDR3 consists of 14 residues. Germline CDR1 is SQVTM and CDR2 is ANQGSEA. V lost 7 bases and J lost 0, with 14 bases in between. In DNA form, the CDR3 reads TGCAGCGCCAAAGGGGACGGTAGCACAGATACGCAGTATTTT. Encoded protein: CSAKGDGSTDTQYF.

This clonotype was detected only a few times. The chain has TRBV6-2 or TRBV6-3 and TRBJ2-1; D is unresolved. V lost 3 bases to trimming and J lost 7 bases, with 16 bases between them. Germline V gives CDR1 MNHEY, CDR2 SVGEGT. The CDR3 has 15 residues. The CDR3 coding sequence is TGTGCCAGCAGTTATCGAAACGGACGTACTAATGAGCAGTTCTTC. It is translated as CASSYRNGRTNEQFF.

This clonotype showed up just a few times. Compared with germline, one end of the junction differs, possibly owing to a read error. This chain uses TRBV7-9 with TRBJ2-2; no reliable D call. Germline V gives CDR1 SEHNR, CDR2 FQNEAQ (reference sequence). This CDR3 spans 14 amino acids. The CDR3 sequence: CASSPASNTGELFF. In nucleotides, the CDR3 is TGTGCTAGCAGCCCCGCCTCGAACACCGGGGAGCTGTTTTTT.

This clonotype has a handful of counts. The V and J genes are TRBV7-2 and TRBJ2-3; D not resolved. Per the germline V gene, CDR1 is SGHTA and CDR2 is FQGNSA. The V gene lost 1 base and the J gene lost 4 bases, with 9 bases spanning the gap. CDR3 length: 14 amino acids. The CDR3 reads CASSLEVVADTQYF. Here the CDR3 DNA reads TGTGCCAGCAGCTTAGAGGTGGTGGCAGATACGCAGTATTTT.

The chain combines TRBV6-5 with TRBJ2-7, with a weak D call TRBD1 (8 bases). CDR3 size: 15 residues. Germline V gene lookup returns CDR1 MNHEY and CDR2 SVGAGI. The V gene lost 0 bases and the J gene lost 5 bases, with 14 bases spanning the gap. CDR3 region: CASSYSWTGRDEQYF. CDR3 sequence (DNA): TGTGCCAGCAGTTACTCTTGGACAGGGAGGGACGAGCAGTACTTC.

The V and J genes are TRBV20-1 and TRBJ2-2; D unclear. V was shortened by 0 bases and J by 1 base, with 3 bases between the two germline ends. CDR1 is DFQATT and CDR2 is SNEGSKA in the germline V gene (reference sequence). The CDR3 is 13 amino acids. The CDR3: CSAREGNTGELFF. CDR3 in DNA: TGCAGTGCTAGAGAAGGGAACACCGGGGAGCTGTTTTTT.

This clonotype was recorded at least ten times. This chain uses TRBV7-9 with TRBJ2-5; D is unclear. This CDR3 spans 13 amino acids. V was trimmed by 4 bases and J by 5 bases, leaving 11 bases between them. Germline loops: CDR1 SEHNR, CDR2 FQNEAQ (reference sequence). CDR3 loop: CASSSRPRETQYF. In DNA, the CDR3 is TGTGCCAGCAGCTCCCGGCCTCGGGAGACCCAGTACTTC.

This clonotype has just a few counts. The chain uses TRBV7-2 and TRBJ2-3, with TRBD2 matching 7 bases. With 8 bases clipped from V and 1 base from J, the junction kept 12 bases outside the gene matches. The CDR3 contains 16 residues. CDR1 SGHTA and CDR2 FQGNSA come from the germline V gene. Here the CDR3 DNA reads TGTGCCAGCGCCATCCAGGCGGGGAGGGGCACAGATACGCAGTATTTT. It translates to CASAIQAGRGTDTQYF.

At least ten counts were recorded for this clonotype. The chain combines TRBV20-1 with TRBJ2-1; D possibly uses TRBD1 or TRBD2 (5 bases each). The CDR3 covers 12 residues. The germline V gene has CDR1 DFQATT and CDR2 SNEGSKA (reference sequence). Trimming stripped 4 bases from V and 9 bases from J, with 13 bases between. CDR3 in amino acids: CSANSGDGEQFF. CDR3 sequence (DNA): TGCAGTGCTAACAGTGGGGACGGTGAGCAGTTCTTC.

Regarding this clonotype: The missing conserved phenylalanine or tryptophan at the end of this CDR3 makes a read error likely. The rearrangement links TRBV5-1 to TRBJ2-7, with 8 bases aligning to TRBD1. This CDR3 region has 14 residues. Germline trimming cut 3 bases from V and 3 bases from J; bases unmatched to any gene: 5. Germline-derived CDR1 and CDR2 are SGHRS and YFSETQ. This CDR3 reads CASSYRDRFYEQYS. CDR3 sequence (DNA): TGCGCCAGCAGCTACCGGGACAGGTTCTACGAGCAGTACTCC.

The chain joins TRBV12-3 or TRBV12-4 to TRBJ1-1, with D possibly matching TRBD1 (5 bases). The CDR3 runs 12 residues. Trimming removed 6 bases at V and 4 bases at J, with 9 bases between. Here the CDR3 reads CASSRDPTEAFF. CDR3 bases: TGTGCCAGCAGCAGGGATCCCACTGAAGCTTTCTTT.

This clonotype occurred a few times. This sequence joins TRBV7-2 and TRBJ1-1; D is unclear. The CDR3 covers 15 residues. Germline V gene lookup returns CDR1 SGHTA and CDR2 FQGNSA. Trimming removed 0 bases at V and 1 base at J, with 9 bases between. CDR3 residues: CASSLAHIRNTEAFF. CDR3 bases: TGTGCCAGCAGCTTAGCTCATATCAGGAACACTGAAGCTTTCTTT.

The genes are TRBV5-1 and TRBJ1-2; perhaps TRBD1 as D (6 bases). The germline V and J ends were trimmed by 0 bases and 1 base, with 13 bases remaining between them. CDR3 length: 16 amino acids. Germline CDR1 is SGHRS and CDR2 is YFSETQ. DNA for the CDR3: TGCGCCAGCAGCTTGGGACCAGGACAGCTTAACTATGGCTACACCTTC. As protein: CASSLGPGQLNYGYTF. Full variable domain (remainder filled in from reference TRBV5-1 and TRBJ1-2): KAGVTQTPRYLIKTRGQQVTLSCSPISGHRSVSWYQQTPGQGLQFLFEYFSETQRNKGNFPGRFSGRQFSNSRSEMNVSTLELGDSALYLCASSLGPGQLNYGYTFGSGTRLTVV.

This clonotype was counted many times. This chain connects TRBV7-3 to TRBJ1-1, with D perhaps matching TRBD1 (6 bases). Trimming removed 3 bases at V and 3 bases at J, with 8 bases between. Germline CDR1 is SGHTA and CDR2 is FQGTGA. This CDR3 has 13 residues. In DNA, the CDR3 is TGTGCCAGCAGCTTGGGGGCCTACACTGAAGCTTTCTTT. This gives the protein CASSLGAYTEAFF.

This clonotype was recorded a few times. The chain uses TRBV29-1 and TRBJ1-2; the match to TRBD1 covers 11 bases. CDR1 is SQVTM and CDR2 is ANQGSEA in the germline V gene. The ends lost 6 bases at V and 8 bases at J; junction bases unmatched: 11. The CDR3 loop spans 14 amino acids. The CDR3 is CSVGQGVNSRGYTF. The CDR3 DNA is TGCAGCGTGGGACAGGGGGTGAACTCTAGGGGCTACACCTTC.

The rearrangement links TRBV6-1 to TRBJ1-2; D not certain. V was trimmed by 6 bases and J by 4 bases, leaving 18 bases between them. This CDR3 is built from 15 residues. CDR1 is MNHNS and CDR2 is SASEGT in the germline V gene. As DNA, the CDR3 is TGTGCCAGCAGCCCCCGTGTGGGCAGATTCTATGGCTACACCTTC. This codes for CASSPRVGRFYGYTF.

The chain recombines TRBV20-1 with TRBJ2-3; 9 positions match TRBD2. Trimming cost V 7 bases and J 5 bases; bases outside gene matches: 7. Germline V lookup: CDR1 DFQATT, CDR2 SNEGSKA (reference sequence). This CDR3 is built from 13 residues. The CDR3 is CSGWRGGQDTQYF. The CDR3 DNA reads as TGCAGTGGCTGGCGGGGGGGCCAAGATACGCAGTATTTT.

Ten or more counts support this clonotype. This rearrangement joins TRBV20-1 to TRBJ1-1; D not certain. From germline, CDR1 is DFQATT and CDR2 SNEGSKA (reference sequence). This CDR3 contains 12 residues. CDR3 bases: TGCAGAGTCCAAGGAGTGTCTTCTGAAGCTTTCTTT. It specifies CRVQGVSSEAFF.